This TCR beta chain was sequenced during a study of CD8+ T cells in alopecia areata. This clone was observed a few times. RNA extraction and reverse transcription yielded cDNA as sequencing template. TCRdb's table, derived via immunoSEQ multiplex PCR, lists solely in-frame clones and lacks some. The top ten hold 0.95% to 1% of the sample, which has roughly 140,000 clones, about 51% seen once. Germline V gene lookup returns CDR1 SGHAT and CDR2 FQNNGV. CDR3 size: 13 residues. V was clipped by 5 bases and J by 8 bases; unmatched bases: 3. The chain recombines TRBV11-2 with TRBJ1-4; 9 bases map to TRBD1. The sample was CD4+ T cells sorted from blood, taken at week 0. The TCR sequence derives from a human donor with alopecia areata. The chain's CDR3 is CASSNDRGEKLFF. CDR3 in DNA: TGTGCCAGCAGCAACGACAGGGGGGAAAAACTGTTTTTT.